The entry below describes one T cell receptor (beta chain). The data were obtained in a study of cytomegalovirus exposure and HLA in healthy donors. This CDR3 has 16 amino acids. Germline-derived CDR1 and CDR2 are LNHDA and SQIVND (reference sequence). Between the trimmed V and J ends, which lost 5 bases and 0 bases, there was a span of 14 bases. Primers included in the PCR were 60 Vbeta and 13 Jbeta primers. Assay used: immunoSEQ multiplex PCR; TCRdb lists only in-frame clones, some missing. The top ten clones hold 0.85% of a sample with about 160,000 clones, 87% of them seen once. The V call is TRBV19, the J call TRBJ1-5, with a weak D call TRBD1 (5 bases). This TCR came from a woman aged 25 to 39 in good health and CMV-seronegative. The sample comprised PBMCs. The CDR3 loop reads CASSLSLGGSNQPQHF. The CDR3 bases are TGTGCCAGTAGTCTCTCTCTCGGGGGTAGCAATCAGCCCCAGCATTTT. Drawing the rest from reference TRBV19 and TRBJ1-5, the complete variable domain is DGGITQSPKYLFRKEGQNVTLSCEQNLNHDAMYWYRQDPGQGLRLIYYSQIVNDFQKGDIAEGYSVSREKKESFPLTVTSAQKNPTAFYLCASSLSLGGSNQPQHFGDGTRLSIL.